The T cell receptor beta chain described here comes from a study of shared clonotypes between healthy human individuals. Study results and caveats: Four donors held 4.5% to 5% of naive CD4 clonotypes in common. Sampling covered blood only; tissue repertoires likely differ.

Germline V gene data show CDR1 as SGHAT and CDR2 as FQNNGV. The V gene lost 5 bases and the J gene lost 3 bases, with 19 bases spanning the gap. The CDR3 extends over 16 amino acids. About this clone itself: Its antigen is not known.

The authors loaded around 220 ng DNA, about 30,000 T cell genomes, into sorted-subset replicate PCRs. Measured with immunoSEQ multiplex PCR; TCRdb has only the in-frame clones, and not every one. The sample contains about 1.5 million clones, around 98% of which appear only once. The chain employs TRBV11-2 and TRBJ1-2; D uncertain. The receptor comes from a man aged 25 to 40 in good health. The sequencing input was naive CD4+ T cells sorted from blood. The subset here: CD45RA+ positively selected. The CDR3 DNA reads TGTGCCAGCAGCCGAAGGGCCAGCGAGACCCACTATGGCTACACCTTC. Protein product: CASSRRASETHYGYTF.